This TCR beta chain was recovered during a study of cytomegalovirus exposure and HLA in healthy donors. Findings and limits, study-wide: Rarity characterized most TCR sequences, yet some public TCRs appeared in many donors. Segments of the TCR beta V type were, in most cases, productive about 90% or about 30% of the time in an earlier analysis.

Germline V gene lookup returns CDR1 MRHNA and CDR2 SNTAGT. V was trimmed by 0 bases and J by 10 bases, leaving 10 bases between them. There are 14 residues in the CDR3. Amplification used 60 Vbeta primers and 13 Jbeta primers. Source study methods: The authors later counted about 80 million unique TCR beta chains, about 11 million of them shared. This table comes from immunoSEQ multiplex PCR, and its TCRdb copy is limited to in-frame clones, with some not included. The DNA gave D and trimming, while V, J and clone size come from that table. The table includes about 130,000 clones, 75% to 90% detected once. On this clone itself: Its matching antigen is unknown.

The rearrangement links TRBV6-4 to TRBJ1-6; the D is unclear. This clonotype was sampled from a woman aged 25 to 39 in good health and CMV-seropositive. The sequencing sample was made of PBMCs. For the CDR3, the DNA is TGTGCCAGCAGTGACTCTTTTTCGGGATCACCCCTCCACTTT. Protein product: CASSDSFSGSPLHF.